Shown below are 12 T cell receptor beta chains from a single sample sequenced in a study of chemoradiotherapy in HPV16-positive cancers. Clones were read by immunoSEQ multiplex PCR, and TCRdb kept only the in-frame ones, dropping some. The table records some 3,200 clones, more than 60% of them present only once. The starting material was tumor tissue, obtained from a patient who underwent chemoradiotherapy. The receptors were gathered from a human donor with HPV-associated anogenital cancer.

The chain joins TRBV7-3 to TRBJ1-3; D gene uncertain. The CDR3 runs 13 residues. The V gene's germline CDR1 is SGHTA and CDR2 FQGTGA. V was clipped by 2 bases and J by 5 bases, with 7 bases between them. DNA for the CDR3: TGTGCCAGCAGCTTAGGCAGAAGAAACACCATATATTTT. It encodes CASSLGRRNTIYF.

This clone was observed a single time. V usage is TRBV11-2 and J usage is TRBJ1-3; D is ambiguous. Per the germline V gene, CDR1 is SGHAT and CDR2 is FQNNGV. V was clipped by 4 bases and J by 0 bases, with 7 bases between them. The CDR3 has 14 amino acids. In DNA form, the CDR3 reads TGTGCCAGCAGCTCAAGTCTCTCTGGAAACACCATATATTTT. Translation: CASSSSLSGNTIYF.

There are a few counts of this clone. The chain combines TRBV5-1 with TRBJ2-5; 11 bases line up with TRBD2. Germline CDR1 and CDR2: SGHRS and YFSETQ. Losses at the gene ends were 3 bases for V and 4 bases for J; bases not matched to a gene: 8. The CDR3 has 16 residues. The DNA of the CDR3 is TGCGCCAGCAGCTCCACTGTAGCGGGGGGGGCAGAGACCCAGTACTTC. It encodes CASSSTVAGGAETQYF.

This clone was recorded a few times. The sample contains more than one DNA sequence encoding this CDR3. For the CDR3, the DNA is TGTGCCAGTAGTGGGGATCGGTACGAGCAGTACTTC. It encodes CASSGDRYEQYF. The rearrangement links TRBV19 to TRBJ2-7; D uncertain. Trimming removed 5 bases from V and 4 bases from J, with 9 bases in between. This CDR3 contains 12 residues. The V gene's germline CDR1 is LNHDA and CDR2 SQIVND (reference sequence).

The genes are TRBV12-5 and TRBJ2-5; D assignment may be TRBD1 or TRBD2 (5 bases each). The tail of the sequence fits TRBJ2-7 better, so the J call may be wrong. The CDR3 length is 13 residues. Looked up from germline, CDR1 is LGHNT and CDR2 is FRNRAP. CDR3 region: CASGLGPTYEQYF. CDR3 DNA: TGTGCTAGTGGTCTGGGACCGACTTACGAGCAGTACTTC.

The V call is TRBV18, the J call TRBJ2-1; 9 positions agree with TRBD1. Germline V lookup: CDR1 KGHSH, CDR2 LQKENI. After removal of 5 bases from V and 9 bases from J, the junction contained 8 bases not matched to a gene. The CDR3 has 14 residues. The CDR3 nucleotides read TGTGCCAGCTCAACCCGGGACAGGGATAGTGAGCAGTTCTTC. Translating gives CASSTRDRDSEQFF.

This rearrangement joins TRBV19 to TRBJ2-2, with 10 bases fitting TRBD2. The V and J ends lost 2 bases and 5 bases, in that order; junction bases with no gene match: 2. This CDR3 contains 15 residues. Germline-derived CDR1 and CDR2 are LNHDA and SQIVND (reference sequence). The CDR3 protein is CASSILAGATGELFF. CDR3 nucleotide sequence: TGTGCCAGTAGTATACTAGCGGGGGCGACCGGGGAGCTGTTTTTT.

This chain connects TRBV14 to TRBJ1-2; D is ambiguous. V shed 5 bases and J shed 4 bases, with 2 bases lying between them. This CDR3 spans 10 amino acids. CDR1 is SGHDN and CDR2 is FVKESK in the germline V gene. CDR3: CASSGYGYTF. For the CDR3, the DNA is TGTGCCAGCAGCGGCTATGGCTACACCTTC.

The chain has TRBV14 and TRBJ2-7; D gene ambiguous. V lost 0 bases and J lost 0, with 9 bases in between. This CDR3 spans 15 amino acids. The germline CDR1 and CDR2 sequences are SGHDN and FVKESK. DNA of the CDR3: TGTGCCAGCAGCCAAGATAGGAGCAGCTCCTACGAGCAGTACTTC. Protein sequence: CASSQDRSSSYEQYF.

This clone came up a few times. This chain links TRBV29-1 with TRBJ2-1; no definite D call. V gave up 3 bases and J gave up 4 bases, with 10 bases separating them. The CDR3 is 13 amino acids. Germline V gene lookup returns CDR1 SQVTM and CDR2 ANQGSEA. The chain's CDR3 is CSVDTTRYNEQFF. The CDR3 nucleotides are TGCAGCGTTGACACTACCCGATACAATGAGCAGTTCTTC.

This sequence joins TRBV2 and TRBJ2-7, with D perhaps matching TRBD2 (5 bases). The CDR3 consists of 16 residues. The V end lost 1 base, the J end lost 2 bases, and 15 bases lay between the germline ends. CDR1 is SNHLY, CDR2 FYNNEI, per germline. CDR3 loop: CASSEVQGSRAYEQYF. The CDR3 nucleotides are TGTGCCAGCAGTGAAGTTCAAGGGTCGAGGGCCTACGAGCAGTACTTC.

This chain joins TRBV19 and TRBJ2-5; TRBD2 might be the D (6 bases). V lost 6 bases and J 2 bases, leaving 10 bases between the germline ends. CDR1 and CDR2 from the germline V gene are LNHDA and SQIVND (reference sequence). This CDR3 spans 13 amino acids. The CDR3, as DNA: TGTGCCAGTAGCGGGGGATTTCAAGAGACCCAGTACTTC. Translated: CASSGGFQETQYF.